The 25 T cell receptor beta chains reported below all come from one sample, sequenced in a study of cytomegalovirus exposure and HLA in healthy donors. With 60 Vbeta and 13 Jbeta primers, the PCR was carried out. Sequencing was performed with immunoSEQ multiplex PCR; in TCRdb, only in-frame clones are kept and a portion is missing. The table lists 90,000 to 150,000 clones, roughly 60% of them singletons. The sequenced sample was PBMCs. These receptors came from a middle-aged man in good health and CMV-seropositive.

This chain links TRBV2 with TRBJ2-1; 8 positions match TRBD1. The CDR3 totals 14 residues. The germline CDR1 and CDR2 sequences are SNHLY and FYNNEI. The trim removed 5 bases at V and 7 bases at J, leaving 7 bases unmatched. CDR3 sequence (DNA): TGTGCCAGCAGTTCCCAGGGGGCGCGTAATGAGCAGTTCTTC. Amino acids: CASSSQGARNEQFF.

The rearrangement joins TRBV18 to TRBJ2-1; TRBD1 agrees at 12 bases. Looked up from germline, CDR1 is KGHSH and CDR2 is LQKENI. Unmatched junction bases numbered 2, after V lost 0 bases and J lost 8 bases. There are 15 residues in the CDR3. In DNA form, the CDR3 reads TGTGCCAGCTCACCACCGGGACAGGGGGCGTATGAGCAGTTCTTC. Encoded protein: CASSPPGQGAYEQFF. Based on the CDR3 plus reference TRBV18 and TRBJ2-1, the full variable domain is NAGVMQNPRHLVRRRGQEARLRCSPMKGHSHVYWYRQLPEEGLKFMVYLQKENIIDESGMPKERFSAEFPKEGPSILRIQQVVRGDSAAYFCASSPPGQGAYEQFFGPGTRLTVL.

This clone was counted a few times. V gene TRBV10-3 combines with J gene TRBJ2-7; the match to TRBD2 covers 13 bases. V lost 8 bases, J lost 4 bases, and 8 bases stayed unmatched. CDR1 is ENHRY and CDR2 is SYGVKD in the germline V gene. The CDR3 is 15 residues long. Written as DNA, the CDR3 is TGTGCCATCGGGTTCGGACTAGCGGGGGCGTACGAGCAGTACTTC. As protein: CAIGFGLAGAYEQYF.

This chain links TRBV9 with TRBJ2-3, with 10 bases aligning to TRBD2. Germline V gives CDR1 SGDLS, CDR2 YYNGEE. V was clipped by 1 base and J by 1 base; unmatched bases: 6. The length of the CDR3 is 17 residues. CDR3 nucleotide sequence: TGTGCCAGCAGCGTACGGTCCGGGACTAGCGGCACAGATACGCAGTATTTT. Its translation: CASSVRSGTSGTDTQYF.

The CDR3 here is CASSFGTGRGQPQHF. The CDR3 region has the DNA TGTGCCAGCAGCTTTGGGACAGGGAGGGGTCAGCCCCAGCATTTT. The chain couples TRBV7-9 to TRBJ1-5; 9 bases line up with TRBD1. CDR1 and CDR2 (germline): SEHNR, FQNEAQ (reference sequence). J was trimmed by 6 bases and V by 3 bases; bases with no gene match: 6. The length of the CDR3 is 15 residues.

The chain couples TRBV29-1 to TRBJ1-1, with D perhaps TRBD1 (6 bases). Trimming removed 7 bases from V and 3 bases from J, with 15 bases in between. Germline CDR1 SQVTM, CDR2 ANQGSEA. The CDR3 runs to 13 residues. The CDR3, as DNA: TGCAGCGCTGGGACACGGCAGGACACTGAAGCTTTCTTT. Translated: CSAGTRQDTEAFF.

This clone appeared a few times. V usage is TRBV7-3 and J usage is TRBJ2-3; tentatively, D is TRBD2 (6 bases). This CDR3 has 18 residues. V lost 1 base and J 1 base, leaving 18 bases between the germline ends. Germline V gene sequence: CDR1 SGHTA, CDR2 FQGTGA. CDR3 amino acids: CASSLSGTGGGGTDTQYF. CDR3 bases: TGTGCCAGCAGCTTAAGCGGCACTGGCGGAGGGGGCACAGATACGCAGTATTTT.

V usage is TRBV7-6 and J usage is TRBJ2-5; 7 bases fit TRBD1. V gave up 6 bases and J gave up 4 bases; unmatched junction bases: 5. The CDR3 consists of 13 residues. CDR1 is SGHVS, CDR2 FNYEAQ, per germline. The CDR3 is CASSSQGRETQYF. CDR3 DNA: TGTGCCAGCAGTTCACAGGGGCGAGAGACCCAGTACTTC.

This chain connects TRBV29-1 to TRBJ2-7; the D is unclear. CDR1 and CDR2 (germline): SQVTM, ANQGSEA. The CDR3 extends over 11 amino acids. Trimming removed 5 bases from V and 1 base from J, with 6 bases in between. The CDR3 DNA reads TGCAGCGTTATCTTATCCTACGAGCAGTACTTC. This codes for CSVILSYEQYF.

In this sample, this clone turned up once. The DNA for the CDR3 is TGTGCCAGTAGGACGGGACACTCGAGCTCCTACGAGCAGTACTTC. Translation gives CASRTGHSSSYEQYF. The rearrangement links TRBV19 to TRBJ2-7; the D gene is possibly TRBD1 (6 bases). Germline CDR1 LNHDA, CDR2 SQIVND (reference sequence). The CDR3 has 15 amino acids. The ends were cut back, 6 bases at V and 0 bases at J, with 15 bases in the middle.

The J gene is TRBJ2-1, the V gene TRBV5-4; D possibly corresponds to TRBD2 (5 bases). Trimming stripped 6 bases from V and 0 bases from J, with 13 bases between. The CDR3 spans 15 residues. Germline V gives CDR1 SGHNT, CDR2 YYREEE (reference sequence). The CDR3 sequence: CASTLVGSSYNEQFF. In DNA, the CDR3 is TGTGCCAGCACCCTCGTGGGGAGCTCCTACAATGAGCAGTTCTTC.

J is TRBJ2-3 and V is TRBV5-4; a weak D match, TRBD2 (6 bases). Trimming removed 2 bases from V and 2 bases from J, with 12 bases in between. The CDR3 has 15 amino acids. Germline-derived CDR1 and CDR2 are SGHNT and YYREEE (reference sequence). CDR3 DNA sequence: TGTGCCAGCAGCTTTTCGGCGGGGAACACAGATACGCAGTATTTT. It is translated as CASSFSAGNTDTQYF.

V and J are TRBV14 and TRBJ2-5; no clear D gene. Trimming pared 4 bases from V and 2 bases from J, leaving 8 bases between. The CDR3 covers 13 residues. The germline V gene has CDR1 SGHDN and CDR2 FVKESK. The CDR3 here is CASSPTIQETQYF. CDR3 coding DNA: TGTGCCAGCAGCCCTACGATACAAGAGACCCAGTACTTC.

This chain connects TRBV5-1 to TRBJ1-3, with 10 bases identical to TRBD1. Trimming cost V 4 bases and J 0 bases; bases outside gene matches: 7. CDR1 and CDR2 from the germline V gene are SGHRS and YFSETQ. The CDR3 spans 17 residues. The chain's CDR3 is CASSPRDRGSSGNTIYF. The CDR3 DNA reads as TGCGCCAGCAGCCCCCGGGACAGGGGAAGCTCTGGAAACACCATATATTTT.

The chain employs TRBV4-2 and TRBJ2-3, with 14 bases lining up with TRBD2. CDR1 is LGHNA, CDR2 YNFKEQ, per germline. Germline trimming cut 1 base from V and 6 bases from J; bases unmatched to any gene: 3. The CDR3 totals 16 residues. The DNA of the CDR3 is TGTGCCAGCAGCCAAGGGGGACTAGCGGGAGAGGATACGCAGTATTTT. This codes for CASSQGGLAGEDTQYF.

The chain uses TRBV10-1 and TRBJ1-5; D remains unclear. The germline CDR1 and CDR2 sequences are WNHNN and SYGVQD (reference sequence). The CDR3 extends over 13 amino acids. V lost 3 bases to trimming and J lost 7 bases, with 10 bases between them. The DNA of the CDR3 is TGCGCCAGCAGTGATACCGGGATGCAGCCCCAGCATTTT. Its translation: CASSDTGMQPQHF.

CDR3 loop: CASSFPGADTQYF. The CDR3 DNA sequence: TGTGCCAGCAGCTTCCCAGGGGCAGATACGCAGTATTTT. The chain employs TRBV7-9 and TRBJ2-3, with D possibly being TRBD1 (6 bases). Trimming took off 3 bases at V and 4 bases at J, with 8 bases between the two ends. The CDR3 sequence is 13 residues long. Germline V gene data show CDR1 as SEHNR and CDR2 as FQNEAQ (reference sequence).

The table lists this clone with a count of one. This chain connects TRBV10-1 to TRBJ2-1; 9 bases map to TRBD1. CDR1 WNHNN and CDR2 SYGVQD come from the germline V gene (reference sequence). The CDR3 length is 14 residues. Losses at the gene ends were 4 bases for V and 4 bases for J; bases not matched to a gene: 2. DNA of the CDR3: TGCGCCAGCAGTGGCGGGACAGGGTACAATGAGCAGTTCTTC. Translating it yields CASSGGTGYNEQFF.

The rearrangement uses TRBV27 and TRBJ2-1, with D perhaps matching TRBD1 (5 bases). This CDR3 is 13 amino acids long. Trimming stripped 2 bases from V and 3 bases from J, with 5 bases between. Germline CDR1 reads MNHEY; CDR2 reads SMNVEV (reference sequence). CDR3 DNA: TGTGCCAGCAGTTTACAGGGCTACAATGAGCAGTTCTTC. As protein: CASSLQGYNEQFF.

This clone occurred a few times. This chain joins TRBV25-1 and TRBJ1-1; weak D call: TRBD1 (6 bases). V was trimmed by 4 bases and J by 4 bases, leaving 10 bases between them. Germline V CDR1 and CDR2: MGHDK, SYGVNS. The CDR3 consists of 13 residues. CDR3 loop: CASSVTGTTEAFF. The CDR3 DNA is TGTGCCAGCAGTGTAACAGGGACCACTGAAGCTTTCTTT.

This clone was counted between two and nine times. The chain recombines TRBV7-6 with TRBJ1-1, with D possibly being TRBD1 (5 bases). The CDR3 runs to 14 residues. Germline V CDR1 and CDR2: SGHVS, FNYEAQ. Deletions cut 4 bases from V and 1 base from J, with 10 bases between. CDR3 in amino acids: CASSSGLRNTEAFF. The DNA of the CDR3 is TGTGCCAGCAGCTCGGGACTCAGGAACACTGAAGCTTTCTTT.

CDR3 sequence reads: CASSYQGQGTDTQYF. CDR3 nucleotides: TGTGCCAGCAGTTACCAGGGACAGGGCACAGATACGCAGTATTTT. The V and J genes are TRBV6-5 and TRBJ2-3; 8 bases line up with TRBD1. The ends lost 2 bases at V and 1 base at J; junction bases unmatched: 2. The CDR3 runs 15 residues. From germline, CDR1 is MNHEY and CDR2 SVGAGI.

The chain is built from TRBV6-5 and TRBJ2-4; TRBD1 is a possible D gene (6 bases). The V gene's germline CDR1 is MNHEY and CDR2 SVGAGI. The CDR3 runs 14 residues. The germline V and J ends were trimmed by 4 bases and 1 base, with 8 bases remaining between them. CDR3 nucleotide sequence: TGTGCCAGCAGTTCCGACAGGGCCAAAAACATTCAGTACTTC. This sequence encodes CASSSDRAKNIQYF.

This clone was seen a few times. The V gene is TRBV5-4, the J gene TRBJ2-3; TRBD2 matches at 11 bases. Per the germline V gene, CDR1 is SGHNT and CDR2 is YYREEE (reference sequence). The CDR3 runs 16 residues. V trimming: 4 bases; J trimming: 2 bases; junction bases outside the gene matches: 6. The CDR3 is CASSHRLAGNTDTQYF. The CDR3 bases are TGTGCCAGCAGCCATAGACTAGCGGGAAACACAGATACGCAGTATTTT.

This clone was counted once. CDR3 in DNA: TGTGCCAGCAGCCCCCGAGAATATGAGGCCCAAGAGCAGTACTTC. Translating gives CASSPREYEAQEQYF. The genes are TRBV9 and TRBJ2-7, with D unclear. This CDR3 contains 15 residues. The germline V and J ends were trimmed by 4 bases and 7 bases, with 21 bases remaining between them. From germline, CDR1 is SGDLS and CDR2 YYNGEE.